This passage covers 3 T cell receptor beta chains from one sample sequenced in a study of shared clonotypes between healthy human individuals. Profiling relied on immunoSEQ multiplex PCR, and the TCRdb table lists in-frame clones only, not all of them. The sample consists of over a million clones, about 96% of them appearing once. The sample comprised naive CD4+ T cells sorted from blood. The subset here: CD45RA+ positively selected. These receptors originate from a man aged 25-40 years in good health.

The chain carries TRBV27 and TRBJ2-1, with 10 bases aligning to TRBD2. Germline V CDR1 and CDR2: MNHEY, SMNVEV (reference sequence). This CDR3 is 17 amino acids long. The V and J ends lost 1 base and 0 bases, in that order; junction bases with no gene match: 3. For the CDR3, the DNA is TGTGCCAGCAGTTTATTTCTAGCGGGAGCCTCCTACAATGAGCAGTTCTTC. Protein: CASSLFLAGASYNEQFF.

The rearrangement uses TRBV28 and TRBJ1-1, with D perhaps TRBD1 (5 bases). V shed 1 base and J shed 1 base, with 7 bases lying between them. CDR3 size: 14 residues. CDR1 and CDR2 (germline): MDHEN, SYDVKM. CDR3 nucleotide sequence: TGTGCCAGCAGTTTATTCCAGGGGAACACTGAAGCTTTCTTT. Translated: CASSLFQGNTEAFF.

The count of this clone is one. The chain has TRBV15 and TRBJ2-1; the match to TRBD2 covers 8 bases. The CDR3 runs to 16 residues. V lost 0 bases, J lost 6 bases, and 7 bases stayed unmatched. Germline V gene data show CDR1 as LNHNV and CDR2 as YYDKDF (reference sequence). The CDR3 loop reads CATSRERLAQTNEQFF. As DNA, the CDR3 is TGTGCCACCAGCAGAGAAAGACTAGCGCAAACCAATGAGCAGTTCTTC.